Sequencing of this T cell receptor beta chain was carried out in a study of T cells in Graves' hyperthyroidism and ophthalmopathy. Germline CDR1 is SGHTA and CDR2 is FQGNSA. The CDR3 extends over 16 amino acids. J gave up 7 bases and V 4 bases, and 6 bases lay outside the gene matches. This clonotype occurred many times. Its cognate antigen is unknown. Researchers amplified the TCR beta CDR3 regions from RNA transcripts. The primer set for the first-round RT-PCR of the TCR CDR3 was HTBI. TCRdb processed the multiplex PCR reads anew with MiXCR; each CDR3 protein has one entry. The sample lists fewer than 350,000 distinct CDR3 sequences, about 14% occurring once. Patients between 18 and 65 years old had hyperthyroidism, newly diagnosed and lasting under 2 months. Study-wide results and caveats: Patients with ophthalmopathy were separated from those with stable hyperthyroidism by a 13 V-J model.

This receptor was taken from a woman under 40 with Graves' hyperthyroidism that later progressed to Graves' ophthalmopathy. Input material: blood. This rearrangement joins TRBV7-2 to TRBJ2-1, with 14 bases aligning to TRBD2. The CDR3 DNA sequence: TGTGCCAGCAGCTCGACCCGACTAGCGGGAGGGAATGAGCAGTTCTTC. Amino acid sequence: CASSSTRLAGGNEQFF.